The entry below gives a single T cell receptor (beta chain) sequence along with its context. Its antigen is unidentified. The record originates from a study of T cell repertoires in cytomegalovirus infection. Study details: Epitope selection comprised recently identified HLA-C-restricted CMV epitopes and well-studied HLA-B-restricted CMV epitopes. TCR beta signatures that were public indicated CMV infection and matching HLA type. Study results and caveats: Ex vivo responses were dominated by HLA-C-restricted CMV-specific TCR beta clonotypes. Cumulated frequencies of public TCR beta families served to identify carriers of CMV plus the relevant HLA.

TCRdb re-called the reads with MiXCR, one entry per CDR3 protein. The top ten hold 10% to 15% of the sample, which has some 920,000 distinct CDR3 sequences, roughly 30% seen once. V dropped 1 base and J dropped 3 bases, with 13 bases sitting between them. Germline V gives CDR1 SNHLY, CDR2 FYNNEI. The CDR3 runs 15 residues. Sequencing used cultured CD8+ T cells from PBMCs, obtained from culture after CMV antigen stimulation. This sequence was found in a human donor in good health (CMV status not recorded). Some clones in this sample may be carry-over from other donors' samples. This chain connects TRBV2 to TRBJ2-7; D is uncertain. The CDR3 here is CASSEGHLGRYEQYF. The CDR3 coding sequence is TGTGCCAGCAGTGAAGGACATCTAGGACGCTACGAGCAGTACTTC. Filled out from reference TRBV2 and TRBJ2-7, the complete variable domain reads EPEVTQTPSHQVTQMGQEVILRCVPISNHLYFYWYRQILGQKVEFLVSFYNNEISEKSEIFDDQFSVERPDGSNFTLKIRSTKLEDSAMYFCASSEGHLGRYEQYFGPGTRLTVT.